This T cell receptor (beta chain) was documented in a study of T-cell reconstitution after alpha-beta-depleted transplantation in children. Trimming removed 5 bases at V and 3 bases at J, with 16 bases between. This CDR3 has 15 residues. Germline loops: CDR1 SGHRS, CDR2 YFSETQ. Many counts were recorded for this clonotype. It was with unique molecular identifiers that the TCRbeta library was prepared. TCRdb ran MiXCR on the PCR reads and lists one entry per CDR3 protein. In the table there are a few hundred thousand distinct CDR3 sequences, under 13% of which are singletons. This rearrangement joins TRBV5-1 to TRBJ2-3; D is perhaps TRBD1 or TRBD2 (6 bases each). The receptor was derived from a human donor who donated a stem cell graft to a child with acute lymphoblastic leukemia. Sequences were derived from PBMCs from the stem cell graft donor, sampled from the stem cell graft. The CDR3 protein is CASSSGQLGTDTQYF. CDR3 bases: TGCGCCAGCAGTAGCGGACAGTTAGGTACAGATACGCAGTATTTT. Full variable domain (missing parts from reference TRBV5-1 and TRBJ2-3): KAGVTQTPRYLIKTRGQQVTLSCSPISGHRSVSWYQQTPGQGLQFLFEYFSETQRNKGNFPGRFSGRQFSNSRSEMNVSTLELGDSALYLCASSSGQLGTDTQYFGPGTRLTVL.